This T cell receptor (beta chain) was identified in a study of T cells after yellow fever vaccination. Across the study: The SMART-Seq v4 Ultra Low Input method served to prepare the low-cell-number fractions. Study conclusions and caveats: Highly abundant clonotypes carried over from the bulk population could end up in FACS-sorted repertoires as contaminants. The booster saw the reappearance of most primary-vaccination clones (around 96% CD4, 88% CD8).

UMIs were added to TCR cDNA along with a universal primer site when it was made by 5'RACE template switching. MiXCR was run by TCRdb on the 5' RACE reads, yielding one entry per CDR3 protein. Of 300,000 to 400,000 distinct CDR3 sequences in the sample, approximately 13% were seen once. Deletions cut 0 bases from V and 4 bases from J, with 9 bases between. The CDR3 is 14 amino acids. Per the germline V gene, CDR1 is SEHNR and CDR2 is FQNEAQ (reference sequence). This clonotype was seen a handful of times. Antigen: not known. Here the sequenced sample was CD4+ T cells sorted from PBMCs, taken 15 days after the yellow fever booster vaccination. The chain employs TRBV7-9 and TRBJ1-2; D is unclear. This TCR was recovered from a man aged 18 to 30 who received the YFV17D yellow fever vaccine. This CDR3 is CASSLAGMGYGYTF. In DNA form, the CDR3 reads TGTGCCAGCAGCTTAGCAGGGATGGGCTATGGCTACACCTTC.